These 5 T cell receptor beta chains share one sample of origin, sequenced in a study of blood T cells in healthy people across ages. Primers used in a second PCR of roughly 7 to 12 cycles were a sample-barcoded 5' primer and a J-beta primer mix. TCRdb called the 5' RACE reads again in MiXCR, with one record for every CDR3 protein. The data contain around 700,000 distinct CDR3 sequences, approximately 25% of them singletons. These same records also appear under a second study, on T cells of mothers and their children.

The sample taken for sequencing was blood. All receptors come from a boy younger than 18 in good health.

The chain combines TRBV3-1 with TRBJ2-5; tentatively, D is TRBD1 (5 bases). Germline V CDR1 and CDR2: LGHDT, YNNKEL (reference sequence). The V and J ends lost 3 bases and 3 bases respectively, with 11 bases between them. The CDR3 sequence is 14 residues long. CDR3 nucleotides: TGTGCCAGCAGCCAGCGATCCAGGGAAGAGACCCAGTACTTC. Translating it yields CASSQRSREETQYF.

This clonotype was counted at least ten times. The V and J genes are TRBV12-3 or TRBV12-4 and TRBJ1-1; no definite D call. V was trimmed by 3 bases and J by 6 bases, leaving 8 bases between them. The CDR3 covers 12 residues. The CDR3 nucleotides read TGTGCCAGCAGTTTGGGCGGTCCTGAAGCTTTCTTT. Amino acids: CASSLGGPEAFF.

The genes are TRBV4-3 and TRBJ1-5, with TRBD1 as a possible D gene (6 bases). Germline CDR1 reads LGHNA; CDR2 reads YSLEER. This CDR3 is built from 16 residues. Trimming cost V 4 bases and J 0 bases, with 13 bases left between them. CDR3 amino acids: CASSRTGTSSNQPQHF. CDR3 nucleotide sequence: TGCGCCAGCAGCCGGACCGGGACATCTAGCAATCAGCCCCAGCATTTT.

V and J are TRBV27 and TRBJ2-3, with D unclear. The V gene lost 3 bases and the J gene lost 6 bases, with 13 bases spanning the gap. The CDR3 sequence is 14 residues long. Germline V gene sequence: CDR1 MNHEY, CDR2 SMNVEV (reference sequence). CDR3 DNA: TGTGCCAGCAGTTTGTCCTCCAGAGGTGATACGCAGTATTTT. It codes for CASSLSSRGDTQYF.

In its sample, this clonotype was seen a few times. The V call is TRBV2, the J call TRBJ2-1, with D tentatively TRBD1 or TRBD2 (5 bases each). The V end was cut by 7 bases, the J end by 0 bases, with 13 bases between. Germline V CDR1 and CDR2: SNHLY, FYNNEI. The CDR3 is 15 residues long. CDR3 residues: CASIIGTSSYNEQFF. The CDR3 bases are TGTGCCAGCATAATTGGGACCAGCTCCTACAATGAGCAGTTCTTC.